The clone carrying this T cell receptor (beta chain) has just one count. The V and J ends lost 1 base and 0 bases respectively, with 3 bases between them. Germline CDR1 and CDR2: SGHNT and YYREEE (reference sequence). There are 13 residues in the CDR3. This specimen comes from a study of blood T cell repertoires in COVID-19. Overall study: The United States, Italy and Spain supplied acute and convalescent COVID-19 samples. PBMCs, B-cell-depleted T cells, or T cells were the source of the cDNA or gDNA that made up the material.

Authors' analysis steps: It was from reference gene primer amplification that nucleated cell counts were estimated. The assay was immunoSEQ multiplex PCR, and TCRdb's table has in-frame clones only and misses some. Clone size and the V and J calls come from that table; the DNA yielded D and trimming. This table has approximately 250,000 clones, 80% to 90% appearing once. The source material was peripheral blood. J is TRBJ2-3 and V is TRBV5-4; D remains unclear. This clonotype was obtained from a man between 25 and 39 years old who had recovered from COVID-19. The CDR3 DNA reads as TGTGCCAGCAGCTTGCCTAGCACAGATACGCAGTATTTT. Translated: CASSLPSTDTQYF.